These T cell receptor beta chains were read from a single sample in a study of blood T cell repertoires in COVID-19. Here immunoSEQ multiplex PCR was the method, and the copy in TCRdb shows in-frame clones only, minus some. The data contain roughly 34,000 clones, over 70% of them singletons. Sequencing was carried out using peripheral blood. These receptors all come from an older man with acute or convalescent COVID-19. Each CDR3 is given with its conserved first and last residue. A D gene is named only where the DNA matches it firmly. The size of a clone is reported for some rows only, either as once, few or many, or as a class for expanded clones.

d_call j_call v_call clone_size cdr3_aa cdr3_nt
TRBD1 TRBJ2-1 TRBV7-9 - CASSRTTGWSHNEQFF TGTGCCAGCAGCCGGACGACAGGGTGGAGTCACAATGAGCAGTTCTTC
TRBD1 TRBJ2-3 TRBV15 - CATRNQGVTDTQYF TGTGCCACCAGGAACCAGGGGGTCACAGATACGCAGTATTTT
TRBD2 TRBJ2-7 TRBV7-2 - CASSLASGGTSYEQYF TGTGCCAGCAGCTTAGCTAGCGGGGGGACATCCTACGAGCAGTACTTC
TRBD1 TRBJ1-1 TRBV28 many CASSRPGQGAGGENTEAFF TGTGCCAGCAGTCGACCGGGACAGGGGGCGGGGGGCGAGAACACTGAAGCTTTCTTT
TRBD1 TRBJ1-1 TRBV28 - CASSQGQITEAFF TGTGCCAGCAGCCAGGGACAGATCACTGAAGCTTTCTTT
- TRBJ2-3 TRBV3-1/TRBV3-2 - CASSPSVQTDTQYF TGTGCCAGCAGCCCTAGCGTCCAAACAGATACGCAGTATTTT
TRBD1 TRBJ1-2 TRBV28 - CASGSIGTGGANYGYTF TGTGCCAGCGGGAGCATTGGGACAGGGGGGGCGAACTATGGCTACACCTTC
- TRBJ2-7 TRBV6-5 - CASRQGFTYEQYF TGTGCCAGCAGGCAGGGTTTCACCTACGAGCAGTACTTC
- TRBJ1-6 TRBV4-1 - CASSQAAGQNSPLHF TGCGCCAGCAGCCAAGCGGCAGGCCAAAATTCACCCCTCCACTTT
- TRBJ1-1 TRBV6-5 - CASSRAAEAFF TGTGCCAGCAGTCGCGCCGCTGAAGCTTTCTTT
- TRBJ2-1 TRBV29-1 - CSVSGLAGSYNEQFF TGCAGCGTTTCGGGACTCGCGGGTTCCTACAATGAGCAGTTCTTC
TRBD2 TRBJ2-5 TRBV9 - CASSARSAGGETQYF TGTGCCAGCAGCGCGAGATCAGCGGGAGGAGAGACCCAGTACTTC
- TRBJ2-7 TRBV6-6 once CASSYSGGRAGEEQYF TGTGCCAGCAGTTACTCCGGAGGTCGGGCAGGGGAGGAGCAGTACTTC
- TRBJ2-3 TRBV4-2 - CASSQVLGAGATDTQYF TGTGCCAGCAGCCAAGTTCTGGGAGCAGGGGCGACAGATACGCAGTATTTT
TRBD1 TRBJ1-4 TRBV25-1 few CASSPGTANEKLFF TGTGCCAGCAGTCCCGGGACAGCGAATGAAAAACTGTTTTTT
- TRBJ2-3 TRBV7-2 once CASSQTGTGLDTQYF TGTGCCAGCAGCCAGACAGGCACCGGATTAGATACGCAGTATTTT
TRBD1 TRBJ2-2 TRBV5-1 - CASSLAGTGFSGELFF TGCGCCAGCAGCTTGGCGGGGACAGGGTTCTCCGGGGAGCTGTTTTTT
- TRBJ2-2 TRBV30 - CAWNASPTGELFF TGTGCCTGGAACGCAAGCCCGACCGGGGAGCTGTTTTTT
TRBD1 TRBJ2-5 TRBV14 - CASSQDRGQGKTQYF TGTGCCAGCAGCCAAGATAGAGGACAGGGAAAGACCCAGTACTTC
TRBD1 TRBJ1-1 TRBV3-1/TRBV3-2 - CASSQLQGGYTEAFF TGTGCCAGCAGCCAGTTACAGGGGGGGTATACTGAAGCTTTCTTT